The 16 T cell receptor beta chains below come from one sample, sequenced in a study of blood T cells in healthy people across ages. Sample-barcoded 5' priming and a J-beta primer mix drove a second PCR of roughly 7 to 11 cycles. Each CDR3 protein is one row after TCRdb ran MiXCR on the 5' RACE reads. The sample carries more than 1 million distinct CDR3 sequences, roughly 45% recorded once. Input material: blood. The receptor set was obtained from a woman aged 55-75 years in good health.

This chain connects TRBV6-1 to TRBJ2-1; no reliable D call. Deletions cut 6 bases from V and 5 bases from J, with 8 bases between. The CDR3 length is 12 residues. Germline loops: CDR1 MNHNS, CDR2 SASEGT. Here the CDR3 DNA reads TGTGCCAGCAGCGAAATTAACAATGAGCAGTTCTTC. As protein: CASSEINNEQFF.

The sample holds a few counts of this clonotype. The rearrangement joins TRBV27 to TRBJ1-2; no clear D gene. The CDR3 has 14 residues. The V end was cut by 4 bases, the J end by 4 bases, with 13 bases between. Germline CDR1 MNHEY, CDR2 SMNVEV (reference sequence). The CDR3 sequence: CASSYTPVGYGYTF. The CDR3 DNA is TGTGCCAGCAGTTACACCCCCGTGGGCTATGGCTACACCTTC.

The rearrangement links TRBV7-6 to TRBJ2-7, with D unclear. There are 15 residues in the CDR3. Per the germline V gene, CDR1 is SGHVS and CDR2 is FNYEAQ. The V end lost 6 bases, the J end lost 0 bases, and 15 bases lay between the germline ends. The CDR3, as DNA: TGTGCCAGCAGTGCCGCTGGGCAACTCTCCTACGAGCAGTACTTC. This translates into CASSAAGQLSYEQYF.

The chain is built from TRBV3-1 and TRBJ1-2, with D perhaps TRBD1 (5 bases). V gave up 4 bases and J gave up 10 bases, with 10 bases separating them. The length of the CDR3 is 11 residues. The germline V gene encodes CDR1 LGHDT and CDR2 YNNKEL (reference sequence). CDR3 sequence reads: CASSRTSVYTF. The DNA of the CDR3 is TGTGCCAGCAGCCGGACATCGGTCTACACCTTC.

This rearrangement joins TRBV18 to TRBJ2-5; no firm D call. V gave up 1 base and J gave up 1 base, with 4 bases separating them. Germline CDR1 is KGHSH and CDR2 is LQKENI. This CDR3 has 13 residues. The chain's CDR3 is CASSPQFQETQYF. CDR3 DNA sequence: TGTGCCAGCTCACCACAGTTCCAAGAGACCCAGTACTTC. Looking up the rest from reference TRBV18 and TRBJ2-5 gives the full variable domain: NAGVMQNPRHLVRRRGQEARLRCSPMKGHSHVYWYRQLPEEGLKFMVYLQKENIIDESGMPKERFSAEFPKEGPSILRIQQVVRGDSAAYFCASSPQFQETQYFGPGTRLLVL.

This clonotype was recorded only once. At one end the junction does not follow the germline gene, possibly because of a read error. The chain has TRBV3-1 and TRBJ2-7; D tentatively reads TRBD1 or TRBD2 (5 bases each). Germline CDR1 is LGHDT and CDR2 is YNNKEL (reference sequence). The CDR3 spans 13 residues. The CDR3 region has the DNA TGTGCCAGCAGCCACAGGGCTTGGGACGAGCAGTACTTT. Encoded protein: CASSHRAWDEQYF.

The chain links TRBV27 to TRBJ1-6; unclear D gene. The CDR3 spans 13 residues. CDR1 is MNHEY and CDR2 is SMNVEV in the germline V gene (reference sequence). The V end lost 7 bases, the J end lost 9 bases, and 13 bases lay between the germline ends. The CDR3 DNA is TGTGCCAGCACTAACACCGGTCTTTCACCCCTCCACTTT. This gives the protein CASTNTGLSPLHF.

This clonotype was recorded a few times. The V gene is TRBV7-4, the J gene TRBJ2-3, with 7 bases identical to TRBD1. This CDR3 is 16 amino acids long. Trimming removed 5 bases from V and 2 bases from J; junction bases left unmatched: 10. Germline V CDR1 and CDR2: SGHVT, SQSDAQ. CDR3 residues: CASSLRTGGHTDTQYF. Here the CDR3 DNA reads TGTGCCAGCAGCCTCCGGACAGGAGGCCACACAGATACGCAGTATTTT.

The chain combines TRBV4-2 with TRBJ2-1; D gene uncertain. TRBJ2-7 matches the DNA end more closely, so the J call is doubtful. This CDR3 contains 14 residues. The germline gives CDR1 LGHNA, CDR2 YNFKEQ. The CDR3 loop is CASSHVLGYNEQYF. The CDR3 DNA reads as TGTGCCAGCAGCCACGTATTGGGGTACAATGAGCAGTACTTC.

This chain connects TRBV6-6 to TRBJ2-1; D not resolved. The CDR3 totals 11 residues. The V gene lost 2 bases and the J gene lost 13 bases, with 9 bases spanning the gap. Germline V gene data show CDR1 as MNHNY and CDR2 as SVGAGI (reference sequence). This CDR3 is CASSYGETQFF. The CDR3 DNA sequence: TGTGCCAGCAGTTACGGAGAGACCCAGTTCTTC.

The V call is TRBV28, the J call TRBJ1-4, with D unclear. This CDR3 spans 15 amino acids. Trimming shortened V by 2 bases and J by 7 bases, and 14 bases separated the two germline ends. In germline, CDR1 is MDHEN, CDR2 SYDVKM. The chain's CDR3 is CASSLVRGKGEKLFF. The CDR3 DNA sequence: TGTGCCAGCAGTTTAGTGCGGGGAAAGGGTGAAAAACTGTTTTTT.

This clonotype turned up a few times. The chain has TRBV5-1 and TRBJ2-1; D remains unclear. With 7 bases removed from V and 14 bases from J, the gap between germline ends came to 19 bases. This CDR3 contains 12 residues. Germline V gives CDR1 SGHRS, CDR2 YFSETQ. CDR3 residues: CASYGPSSKEFF. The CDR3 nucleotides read TGCGCCAGCTACGGACCATCATCAAAGGAGTTCTTC.

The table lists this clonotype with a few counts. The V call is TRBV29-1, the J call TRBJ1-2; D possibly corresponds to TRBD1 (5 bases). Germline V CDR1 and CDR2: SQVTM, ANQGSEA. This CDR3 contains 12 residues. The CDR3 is CSGEVGASGYTF. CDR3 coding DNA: TGCAGTGGGGAAGTAGGGGCGAGTGGCTACACCTTC. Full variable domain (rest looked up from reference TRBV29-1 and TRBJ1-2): SAVISQKPSRDICQRGTSLTIQCQVDSQVTMMFWYRQQPGQSLTLIATANQGSEATYESGFVIDKFPISRPNLTFSTLTVSNMSPEDSSIYLCSGEVGASGYTFGSGTRLTVV.

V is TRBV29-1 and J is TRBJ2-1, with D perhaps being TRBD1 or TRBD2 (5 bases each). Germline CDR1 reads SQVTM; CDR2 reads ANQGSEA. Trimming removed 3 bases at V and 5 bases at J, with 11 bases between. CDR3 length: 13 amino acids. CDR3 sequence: CSVEDGADNEQFF. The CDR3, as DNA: TGCAGCGTTGAGGACGGGGCAGACAATGAGCAGTTCTTC.

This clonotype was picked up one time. CDR3 region: CSAGGGVETQYF. In DNA, the CDR3 is TGCAGCGCGGGCGGGGGGGTAGAGACCCAGTACTTC. V gene TRBV20-1 combines with J gene TRBJ2-5; 9 bases are a match to TRBD2. Germline values: CDR1 DFQATT, CDR2 SNEGSKA (reference sequence). CDR3 length equals 12 residues.

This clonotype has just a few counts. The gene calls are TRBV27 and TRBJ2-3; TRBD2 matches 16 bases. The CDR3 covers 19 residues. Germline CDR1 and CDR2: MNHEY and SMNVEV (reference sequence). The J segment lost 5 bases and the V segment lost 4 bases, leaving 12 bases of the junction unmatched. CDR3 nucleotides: TGTGCCAGCAGTTCGGGACTAGCGGGAGGGAATCATGATAGAGATACGCAGTATTTT. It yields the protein CASSSGLAGGNHDRDTQYF.